This record covers a single T cell receptor beta chain. The clone's antigen remains unknown. The data were obtained in a study of monozygotic twins with inflammatory bowel disease (dated by TCRdb to between 2017 and 2020). Notes on the research overall: The complete study included roughly 30 monozygotic twin pairs: 19 IBD-discordant Danish pairs and nine German pairs, of which four were IBD-concordant and five were IBD-discordant. Disease-associated traits were sought mainly through comparisons between IBD patients and their genetically identical healthy co-twins within discordant pairs. Each individual had, on average, about 151 000 unique TCRalpha sequences and 181 000 unique TCRbeta sequences available for analysis.

A roughly 2.7 ml peripheral blood sample was drawn into PAXgene tubes per donor and stored at -80°C. Without T cell sorting, total RNA was isolated from whole blood using the PAXgene blood miRNA kit on an automated QIAcube. Peripheral blood from monozygotic twin pairs concordant or discordant for inflammatory bowel disease was subjected to deep TCRalpha and TCRbeta repertoire profiling with unique molecular barcoding. For every twin pair, smoking habits were documented, and each individual was categorised as a current, former or never smoker. What the work shows at the level of the full study, not this receptor alone: Background noise and inter-individual variability may have been introduced into the repertoires by the differing immunosuppressive treatments among patients. Different T cell subtypes could not be distinguished in the analysis. No difference in repertoire similarity was observed between concordant and discordant twins, possibly owing to limited statistical power. IBD patients shared fewer clonotypes with other individuals than healthy twins did, most markedly in patients showing signs of disease activity. The results gave no support for a single strong signal or clonotype linked to IBD. TCRbeta repertoire diversity, by inverse Simpson index, was decreased in IBD patients compared with their healthy co-twins.

The CDR3 sequence holds 15 residues, the cysteine and phenylalanine included. No coding sequence is recorded. The CDR1 and CDR2 encoded by the germline V gene are KGHDR and SFDVKD. Libraries came from 5' RACE. Each TCR library was prepared from around 3,400 ng of total RNA. For each sample, cDNA was synthesized in eight separate reactions using SMARTScribe reverse transcriptase. Unique molecular identifiers containing a 6-nucleotide sample barcode were introduced through template switching during cDNA synthesis. Two nested PCRs of roughly 16 and 10 cycles amplified the TCRalpha and TCRbeta cDNA, and bead purification followed each PCR. Before amplification, the cDNA was treated with uracil DNA-glycosylase and purified using the QIAquick PCR purification kit. The second PCR added Illumina TruSeq-compatible adapters along with sample-specific barcodes. TapeStation and Qubit were used to check library quality and concentration, and about 5.2 ng of each library went into the pool. Pooled libraries were sequenced on an Illumina HiSeq2500 single-index Rapid Run with 2 x 100 bp reads and custom sequencing primers. The paper's processing steps were these. UMI-based consensus assembly with MiGEC version 1.2.6 was used to correct PCR and sequencing errors. V(D)J alignment, clonotype assembly and CDR3 extraction were performed with MiXCR version 2.1.1. To normalise gene usage, clonotype sharing and MAIT/NKT TCR abundance, the top 1000, 10 000 and 20 000 clonotypes in each sample were analysed. Diversity was computed as the inverse Simpson index with the vegan R package after downsampling to 27 000 UMIs. Paired Mann-Whitney U tests were applied to discordant twin pairs, and Benjamini-Hochberg correction was used for multiple testing. TCRdb reprocessed the reads into one record per CDR3 protein sequence, lacking DNA. Clone size and V and J calls follow TCRdb, not the original study. The data table for this sample lists 350,000 to 400,000 distinct CDR3 sequences. Together, the top ten hold 2.5% to 3% of the sample.

The rearrangement joined TRBV24-1 to TRBJ1-5. The sequence derives from a human donor with ulcerative colitis or Crohn's disease, or a healthy co-twin of an affected twin (not recorded which). The specimen was blood. The CDR3 protein sequence reads: CATSDLQGGGQPQHF.